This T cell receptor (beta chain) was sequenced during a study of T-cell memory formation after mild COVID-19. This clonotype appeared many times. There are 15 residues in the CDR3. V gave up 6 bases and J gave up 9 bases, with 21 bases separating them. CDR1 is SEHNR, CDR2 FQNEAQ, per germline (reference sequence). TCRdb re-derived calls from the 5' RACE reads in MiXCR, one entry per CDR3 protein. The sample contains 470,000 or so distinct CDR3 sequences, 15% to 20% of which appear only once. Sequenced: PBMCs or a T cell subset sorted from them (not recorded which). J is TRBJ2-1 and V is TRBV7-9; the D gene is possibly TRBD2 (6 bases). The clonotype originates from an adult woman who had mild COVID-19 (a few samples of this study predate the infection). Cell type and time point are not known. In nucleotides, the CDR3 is TGTGCCAGCAGAAGAAGAGCGGGCGAGTCCAGTGAGCAGTTCTTC. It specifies CASRRRAGESSEQFF.